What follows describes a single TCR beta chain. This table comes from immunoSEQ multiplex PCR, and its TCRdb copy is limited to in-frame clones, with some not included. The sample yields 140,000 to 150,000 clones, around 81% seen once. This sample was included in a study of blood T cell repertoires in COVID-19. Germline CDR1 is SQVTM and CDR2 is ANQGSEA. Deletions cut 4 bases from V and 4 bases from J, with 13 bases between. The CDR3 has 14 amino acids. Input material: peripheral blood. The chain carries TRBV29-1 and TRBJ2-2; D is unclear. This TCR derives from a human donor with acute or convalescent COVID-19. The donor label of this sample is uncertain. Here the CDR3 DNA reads TGCAGCGTTGCGAGTACAGAGATCACCGGGGAGCTGTTTTTT. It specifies CSVASTEITGELFF.